This T cell receptor beta chain is drawn from a study of Ad26.COV2.S vaccination and SARS-CoV-2 variants. Overall study: Of the COV1001 trial arms, the Ad26.COV2.S arm included the donor. General study results and limits: Following vaccination, spike-specific CD8+ and CD4+ T cell responses reportedly exhibited substantial breadth.

The CDR3 extends over 13 amino acids. Trimming removed 5 bases from V and 2 bases from J, with 9 bases in between. Germline lookup yields CDR1 MNHEY and CDR2 SVGAGI. Turning to this clone: Its cognate antigen is unknown.

Clones were sequenced by immunoSEQ multiplex PCR, and TCRdb holds only the in-frame ones, with some missing. The data hold around 300,000 clones, with 65% to 90% observed a single time. Treatment given: approximately 18 received Ad26.COV2.S at low or high dose, single or two shots; about 5 received placebo; per-sample allocation not given. Sample collection was performed on day 63 after the first vaccine or placebo injection. This vaccine is an Ad26 vector that expresses the Wuhan-strain SARS-CoV-2 spike. The receptor's source is a person between 18 and 60 years old who received the Ad26.COV2.S COVID-19 vaccine or a placebo. The sequences come from peripheral blood, collected in a trial of Ad26.COV2.S vaccine versus placebo. The chain carries TRBV6-5 and TRBJ2-5; unclear D gene. DNA for the CDR3: TGTGCCAGCAGTCTCACCTTACAAGAGACCCAGTACTTC. Residues: CASSLTLQETQYF.